The 16 T cell receptor beta chains listed next were all sequenced from one sample in a study of PD-1 blockade in classical Hodgkin lymphoma. The time point is: cycle 4 day 1 (C4D1), after about 6 weeks of nivolumab. All patients relapsed after autologous stem cell transplantation, and brentuximab vedotin exposure varied. Clones were sequenced by immunoSEQ multiplex PCR, and TCRdb holds only the in-frame ones, with some missing. The data contain almost 95,000 clones, under 85% of them singletons. The sample in question was peripheral blood mononuclear cells (PBMCs), obtained before the fourth cycle of nivolumab. The receptors were gathered from a human donor with classical Hodgkin lymphoma.

The chain uses TRBV5-1 and TRBJ2-7; no definite D call. Germline CDR1 reads SGHRS; CDR2 reads YFSETQ. Trimming pared 0 bases from V and 0 bases from J, leaving 4 bases between. This CDR3 region has 13 residues. Here the CDR3 reads CASSLASSYEQYF. The DNA for the CDR3 is TGCGCCAGCAGCTTGGCTAGCTCCTACGAGCAGTACTTC.

The rearrangement uses TRBV6-5 and TRBJ1-3; 9 bases align to TRBD1. V shed 2 bases and J 1 base; nucleotides not matched to a gene: 3. Per the germline V gene, CDR1 is MNHEY and CDR2 is SVGAGI. The CDR3 totals 16 residues. The CDR3 nucleotides are TGTGCCAGCAGTTACCGACAGGGGGGTTCTGGAAACACCATATATTTT. Residues: CASSYRQGGSGNTIYF.

The V gene is TRBV27, the J gene TRBJ1-1; D is unresolved. CDR3 size: 14 residues. Trimming took 2 bases from V and 1 from J, leaving 8 bases between them. Germline-derived CDR1 and CDR2 are MNHEY and SMNVEV (reference sequence). The CDR3 loop is CASSLDYANTEAFF. The CDR3 nucleotides read TGTGCCAGCAGTTTAGATTACGCGAACACTGAAGCTTTCTTT.

This clone was observed once. V gene TRBV28 combines with J gene TRBJ1-2; D uncertain. The CDR3 loop spans 14 amino acids. V was shortened by 6 bases and J by 4 bases, with 15 bases between the two germline ends. CDR1 is MDHEN, CDR2 SYDVKM, per germline. CDR3 bases: TGTGCCAGCAGCACCGTGGGCAAGAGCTATGGCTACACCTTC. As protein: CASSTVGKSYGYTF.

This clone was seen only a few times. The V and J genes are TRBV2 and TRBJ1-2, with 7 bases that match TRBD1. The J segment lost 0 bases and the V segment lost 6 bases, leaving 7 bases of the junction unmatched. This CDR3 is built from 15 residues. Germline assignment: CDR1 SNHLY and CDR2 FYNNEI. This chain's CDR3 is CASSDRAAPNYGYTF. The CDR3 nucleotides are TGTGCCAGCAGCGACAGGGCAGCGCCTAACTATGGCTACACCTTC.

The J gene is TRBJ2-7, the V gene TRBV15; D possibly matches TRBD1 or TRBD2 (5 bases each). Between the trimmed V and J ends, which lost 0 bases and 0 bases, there was a span of 12 bases. The CDR3 runs 16 residues. The germline CDR1 and CDR2 sequences are LNHNV and YYDKDF (reference sequence). For the CDR3, the DNA is TGTGCCACCAGCAGAGATTGGGCAGGGAGCTCCTACGAGCAGTACTTC. It codes for CATSRDWAGSSYEQYF.

In its sample, this clone was seen once. The CDR3 DNA follows: TGTGCCAGCAGCCCAGGACAGCTCACAGATACGCAGTATTTT. Its protein is CASSPGQLTDTQYF. The V and J genes are TRBV9 and TRBJ2-3; a possible D gene is TRBD1 (6 bases). Germline CDR1 reads SGDLS; CDR2 reads YYNGEE. The ends were cut back, 4 bases at V and 2 bases at J, with 11 bases in the middle. This CDR3 comprises 14 residues.

The V gene is TRBV4-2, the J gene TRBJ2-5, with TRBD2 matching over 11 bases. Germline loops: CDR1 LGHNA, CDR2 YNFKEQ. The J segment lost 1 base and the V segment lost 3 bases, leaving 4 bases of the junction unmatched. The CDR3 spans 16 residues. The CDR3 sequence is CASSQVSGRAQETQYF. For the CDR3, the DNA is TGTGCCAGCAGCCAGGTTAGCGGGAGGGCCCAAGAGACCCAGTACTTC.

The gene calls are TRBV6-6 and TRBJ2-5; TRBD2 aligns across 7 bases. V trimming: 10 bases; J trimming: 5 bases; junction bases outside the gene matches: 4. Germline loops: CDR1 MNHNY, CDR2 SVGAGI (reference sequence). CDR3 length equals 11 residues. DNA for the CDR3: TGTGCCACAGGGACTACGGAGACCCAGTACTTC. As protein: CATGTTETQYF.

The chain is built from TRBV29-1 and TRBJ1-4; 10 nucleotides align to TRBD1. Germline V CDR1 and CDR2: SQVTM, ANQGSEA. The CDR3 length is 13 residues. V lost 7 bases to trimming and J lost 6 bases; unmatched junction nucleotides: 5. CDR3 amino acids: CSAETGGDEKLFF. The CDR3 DNA is TGCAGCGCTGAGACAGGGGGCGATGAAAAACTGTTTTTT.

The rearrangement links TRBV19 to TRBJ2-7, with D possibly matching TRBD1 (6 bases). This CDR3 spans 14 amino acids. CDR1 and CDR2 from the germline V gene are LNHDA and SQIVND (reference sequence). The V gene lost 4 bases and the J gene lost 1 base, with 11 bases spanning the gap. This CDR3 reads CASSRRDRSYEQYF. The CDR3 nucleotides are TGTGCCAGTAGTAGGCGAGACAGGTCCTACGAGCAGTACTTC.

The V gene is TRBV4-1, the J gene TRBJ1-2; possibly TRBD1 for D (6 bases). The CDR3 extends over 16 amino acids. V lost 0 bases to trimming and J lost 6 bases, with 17 bases between them. Looked up from germline, CDR1 is MGHRA and CDR2 is YSYEKL. This CDR3 is CASSQDIQGSFNGYTF. CDR3 in DNA: TGCGCCAGCAGCCAAGATATCCAGGGGTCTTTCAATGGCTACACCTTC.

The chain links TRBV15 to TRBJ2-2, with D unclear. This CDR3 is 14 amino acids long. CDR1 and CDR2 from the germline V gene are LNHNV and YYDKDF (reference sequence). Trimming took off 5 bases at V and 6 bases at J, with 13 bases between the two ends. CDR3 sequence reads: CATSPQSSAGELFF. As DNA, the CDR3 is TGTGCCACCAGCCCTCAGTCTTCGGCCGGGGAGCTGTTTTTT.

The CDR3 nucleotides are TGTGCCAGCAGCCAAAGAGTCCTAGCGGGAGGGGATACGCAGTATTTT. Its translation: CASSQRVLAGGDTQYF. The V call is TRBV14, the J call TRBJ2-3; 12 nucleotides align to TRBD2. V gave up 2 bases and J gave up 6 bases; unmatched junction bases: 6. The CDR3 totals 16 residues. The germline gives CDR1 SGHDN, CDR2 FVKESK. Complete variable domain (other parts from reference TRBV14 and TRBJ2-3): EAGVTQFPSHSVIEKGQTVTLRCDPISGHDNLYWYRRVMGKEIKFLLHFVKESKQDESGMPNNRFLAERTGGTYSTLKVQPAELEDSGVYFCASSQRVLAGGDTQYFGPGTRLTVL.

A remark on this clone: The junction and the germline gene differ at one end; a read error may be behind it. The chain joins TRBV5-1 to TRBJ2-3; D is ambiguous. The CDR3 consists of 14 residues. Germline V gene lookup returns CDR1 SGHRS and CDR2 YFSETQ. The CDR3 protein is CASRFRPQMYTQYF. The CDR3 DNA is TGCGCCAGCCGCTTCAGGCCCCAGATGTATACGCAGTATTTT. Supplemented by reference TRBV5-1 and TRBJ2-3, the full variable domain reads KAGVTQTPRYLIKTRGQQVTLSCSPISGHRSVSWYQQTPGQGLQFLFEYFSETQRNKGNFPGRFSGRQFSNSRSEMNVSTLELGDSALYLCASRFRPQMYTQYFGPGTRLTVL.

This CDR3 is CASSQATTGYYEQYF. CDR3 DNA sequence: TGCGCCAGCAGCCAGGCAACGACAGGATATTACGAGCAGTACTTC. V gene TRBV4-1 combines with J gene TRBJ2-7; TRBD1 is a possible D gene (6 bases). The CDR3 has 15 residues. Per the germline V gene, CDR1 is MGHRA and CDR2 is YSYEKL. Trimming cost V 3 bases and J 4 bases, with 16 bases left between them.